This TCR beta chain originates from a study of T-cell memory formation after mild COVID-19. Study in general: TCR clusters mostly belonged to single donors.

General study results and limits: The study detected some responding clones in pre-infection memory, suggesting cross-reactive memory joined.

One entry per CDR3 protein, called by TCRdb with MiXCR from the 5' RACE reads. This table holds about 400,000 distinct CDR3 sequences, over 15% found once. Concerning this clonotype: As yet, its antigen is unknown.

Sequenced material: PBMCs or a T cell subset sorted from them (not recorded which). The receptor was isolated from a man younger than 35 who had mild COVID-19 (a few samples of this study predate the infection). Cell type and time point are not known.

The CDR3 DNA is TGCAGTGCTAGAGATTTCGCTGATGGGACCCAGTACTTC. Its translation: CSARDFADGTQYF. The rearrangement uses TRBV20-1 and TRBJ2-5, with D unclear. Trimming took 0 bases from V and 7 from J, leaving 12 bases between them. The germline V gene encodes CDR1 DFQATT and CDR2 SNEGSKA (reference sequence). The CDR3 is 13 amino acids.